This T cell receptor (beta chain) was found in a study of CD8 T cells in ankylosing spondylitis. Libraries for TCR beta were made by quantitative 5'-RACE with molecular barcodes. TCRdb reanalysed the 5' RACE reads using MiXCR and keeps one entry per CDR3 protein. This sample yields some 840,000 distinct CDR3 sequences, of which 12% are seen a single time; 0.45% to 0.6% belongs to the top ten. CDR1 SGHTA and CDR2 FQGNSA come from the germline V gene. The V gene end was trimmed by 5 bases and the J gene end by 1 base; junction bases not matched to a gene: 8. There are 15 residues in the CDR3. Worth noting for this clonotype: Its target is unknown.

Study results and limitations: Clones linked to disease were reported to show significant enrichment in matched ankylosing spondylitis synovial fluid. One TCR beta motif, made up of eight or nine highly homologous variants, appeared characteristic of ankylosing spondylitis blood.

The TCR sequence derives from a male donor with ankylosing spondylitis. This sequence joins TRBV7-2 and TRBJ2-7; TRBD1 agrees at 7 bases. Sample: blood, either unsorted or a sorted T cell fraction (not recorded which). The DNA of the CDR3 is TGTGCCAGCAGCGGTCGAACAGGGGCATCCTACGAGCAGTACTTC. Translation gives CASSGRTGASYEQYF.